The rows below give T cell receptor beta chains drawn from one sample of a study of blood T cell repertoires in COVID-19. TCRdb keeps only in-frame clones here, not all; method: immunoSEQ multiplex PCR. Of under 200,000 clones listed, around 86% are singletons. The sequenced material came from peripheral blood. The receptors shown here come from a woman of 80 years or more with COVID-19, enrolled during active disease. CDR3s include the opening cysteine and the closing phenylalanine or tryptophan. A D gene is named only where the DNA matches it firmly. Some rows mark clone size as missing; the rest say once, few, many or name a class of expanded clone.

J: TRBJ2-7
V: TRBV29-1
size: -
D: TRBD2
CDR3: CSVDPSGSHEQYF
DNA: TGCAGCGTAGACCCTAGCGGGAGCCACGAGCAGTACTTC

J: TRBJ1-6
V: TRBV3-1/TRBV3-2
size: -
D: -
CDR3: CASSEDSPYNSPLHF
DNA: TGTGCCAGCAGCGAGGACAGTCCCTATAATTCACCCCTCCACTTT

J: TRBJ2-2
V: TRBV28
size: -
D: TRBD1
CDR3: CASLHGTGVGELFF
DNA: TGTGCCAGCTTACACGGGACAGGCGTCGGGGAGCTGTTTTTT

J: TRBJ2-1
V: TRBV5-1
size: -
D: TRBD2
CDR3: CASSRNTGTSNEQFF
DNA: TGCGCCAGCAGTAGGAATACCGGGACTAGTAATGAGCAGTTCTTC

J: TRBJ2-3
V: TRBV7-2
size: -
D: TRBD2
CDR3: CASSSDGRGGTQYF
DNA: TGTGCCAGCAGCTCAGACGGCCGGGGGGGTACGCAGTATTTT

J: TRBJ1-2
V: TRBV3-1/TRBV3-2
size: few
D: -
CDR3: CASSRVSAPYGYTF
DNA: TGTGCCAGCAGCCGAGTTTCCGCGCCGTATGGCTACACCTTC

J: TRBJ1-6
V: TRBV7-8
size: -
D: -
CDR3: CASSFTPGANSPLHF
DNA: TGTGCCAGCAGCTTTACACCAGGGGCTAATTCACCCCTCCACTTT

J: TRBJ1-5
V: TRBV3-1/TRBV3-2
size: -
D: TRBD1
CDR3: CASSQDSGGCQPQHF
DNA: TGTGCCAGCAGCCAAGATTCAGGGGGTTGCCAGCCCCAGCATTTT

J: TRBJ2-3
V: TRBV28
size: -
D: TRBD2
CDR3: CASSPGTSAYTDTQYF
DNA: TGTGCCAGCAGCCCCGGGACTAGCGCATACACAGATACGCAGTATTTT

J: TRBJ2-7
V: TRBV10-3
size: few
D: -
CDR3: CAISESPLRRAGHYEQYF
DNA: TGTGCCATCAGTGAGTCGCCACTCAGGAGGGCGGGGCACTACGAGCAGTACTTC

J: TRBJ1-1
V: TRBV6-1
size: -
D: TRBD1
CDR3: CASSEAPTGVGAFF
DNA: TGTGCCAGCAGTGAAGCCCCCACAGGGGTTGGAGCTTTCTTT

J: TRBJ2-7
V: TRBV5-4
size: -
D: -
CDR3: CASSAGGGILNYEQYF
DNA: TGTGCCAGCAGCGCCGGGGGTGGGATACTGAACTACGAGCAGTACTTC

J: TRBJ2-7
V: TRBV6-5
size: -
D: TRBD1
CDR3: CASSYGVGTGVWEQYF
DNA: TGTGCCAGCAGTTACGGCGTTGGGACAGGCGTATGGGAGCAGTACTTC

J: TRBJ1-2
V: TRBV5-1
size: -
D: TRBD1
CDR3: CASSTWTGVNYGYTF
DNA: TGCGCCAGCAGCACCTGGACAGGGGTGAACTATGGCTACACCTTC

J: TRBJ2-3
V: TRBV9
size: -
D: -
CDR3: CASSWREGSTDTQYF
DNA: TGTGCCAGCAGCTGGAGGGAAGGGAGCACAGATACGCAGTATTTT

J: TRBJ2-2
V: TRBV5-1
size: few
D: -
CDR3: CASSFSDTGELFF
DNA: TGCGCCAGCAGCTTTTCAGACACCGGGGAGCTGTTTTTT

J: TRBJ1-2
V: TRBV18
size: -
D: -
CDR3: CASSPYSGAGEFGYTF
DNA: TGTGCCAGCTCACCATATTCCGGGGCAGGGGAGTTTGGCTACACCTTC

J: TRBJ2-1
V: TRBV11-2
size: few
D: TRBD2
CDR3: CASSYYSGSFYNEQFF
DNA: TGTGCCAGCAGCTACTACAGCGGGAGTTTTTACAATGAGCAGTTCTTC

J: TRBJ1-3
V: TRBV11-3
size: -
D: -
CDR3: CASSAGTGNTIYF
DNA: TGTGCCAGCAGCGCGGGGACTGGAAACACCATATATTTT